The subject of this entry is one T cell receptor beta chain. Its antigen has not been determined. Base qualities were left out, and no much larger clone turns up one base away. The data are from a study of cytomegalovirus exposure and HLA in healthy donors (dated by TCRdb to 2015 to 2018). For the wider study: In an earlier analysis of approximately 500 of the donors, about 260 Gb of sequence data and some 120 million unique TCR beta sequences from 150 million to 200 million T cells were reported. Both class I and class II loci were covered by HLA typing, at four-digit resolution. Five DR-DQ haplotypes were treated as single units for association and clustering because of strong linkage in the cohort. A later analysis re-examined previously published TCR beta repertoires from just over 650 donors and added high-resolution HLA genotyping to investigate patterns of TCR occurrence. Typing coverage varied by locus: about 620-630 donors for A, B, C, DRB1 and DQB1; approximately 520 for DQA1; about 600 for DPA1; approximately 490 for DPB1. To predict cytomegalovirus infection status, the study brought together high-throughput TCR immunosequencing, statistical association of individual TCRs with disease status, and machine learning. A separate validation cohort of 100 to 150 different subjects was used in addition to the approximately 640-subject first cohort. In the later analysis, no new phenotypic data were used to find candidate immune exposures; instead, reliance was placed on TCR beta sequences and their occurrence across donors. Among some 410 genotyped donors of the cohort, an average of approximately 220,000 unique TCR beta nucleotide sequences was sequenced per donor, of which about 20% were non-productive. The T cell repertoires of several hundred subjects were profiled by immunosequencing and related to cytomegalovirus serostatus. An early release covering just under 650 HLA-typed donors comprised roughly 300 gigabases of sequencing data and around 80 million unique TCR sequences. To decide whether each TCR beta V gene segment behaved as functional or pseudogenic, an earlier analysis of approximately 590 of the donors relied on high-throughput TCR beta sequencing. Donor age, sex, ethnicity and CMV serostatus were collected together with the repertoire data. The genetic ancestry cluster associated with self-reported Caucasian donors included around four fifths of the 398 genotyped donors. All discovery cohort repertoires had been generated using a single sequencing platform. Genome-wide SNP genotypes for about 60% of the 666 donors were used in a later genetic analysis, which treated that subset as a discovery cohort. The study aimed to test whether signatures of past pathogen exposure could be identified by cataloging public T cell receptors. Beyond this particular receptor, the publication reports: A later genetic analysis associated a missense DCLRE1C variant with V-gene and J-gene trimming of TCR beta chains, and an independent cohort replicated the association. When HLA alleles, especially DR and DQ, strongly co-occurred, TCR associations were difficult to assign to individual alleles. The study listed around 160 TCR beta chains as associated with cytomegalovirus. Because counts were too low, roughly 17 rarely observed V segments, including chromosome 9 orphons, were left out of the earlier analysis of about 500 of the donors. In an earlier analysis of a few hundred of the donors, most TCR beta V segments were observed in productive rearrangements about 87% or about 30% of the time, broadly matching IMGT annotations. The 87-base-pair reads could not distinguish some IMGT-functional V segments, including TRBV6-2 and TRBV6-3, so those segments were excluded. The classifier was reported to diagnose cytomegalovirus status with high specificity and sensitivity in both the original cohort and the validation cohort. In a later genetic analysis, fewer N-insertions in productive TCRs were reported among donors in an Asian-associated ancestry cluster than the roughly 700-donor mean. Immune exposure information for the cohort was limited to CMV serostatus. Linkage disequilibrium might explain the correlated functional status among segregating V segments, but an unknown experimental factor could not be ruled out. According to the authors, the approach could potentially be generalized to other disease states and immunological phenotypes. Compared with equally common non-associated chains, HLA-associated TCR beta chains in a later analysis were more clonally expanded and had lower generation probabilities. Most TCR sequences were seen in very few donors, while some public TCRs were found in many individuals. A further reported finding was that TCR beta sequences accurately predicted the HLA-A and HLA-B alleles for most subjects in the first cohort. In a later analysis, about 16,000 TCR beta sequences were associated with specific HLA alleles at a false discovery rate of 0.05. In vitro tests confirmed that a few of the cytomegalovirus-associated TCR beta chains recognize cytomegalovirus antigens. Presence/absence analyses assumed roughly uniform sequencing depth across donors, an assumption that may not hold. In a later analysis, TCR association rates were found to vary across HLA loci, with the most associated TCRs seen for DRB1 alleles and the fewest for HLA-C alleles. Because HLA typing was unavailable for some donors at each locus, only the typed subset was used in association tests. In a later analysis, several top co-occurrence clusters were reported to appear linked to parvovirus B19, influenza, CMV and Epstein-Barr virus. The cohort was sequenced for TCR beta chains only, and without alpha or paired-chain data the features that could be detected were limited. A later analysis found that most CMV-associated TCR beta chains appeared HLA-restricted, with HLA associations seemingly driven largely by CMV exposure. A cluster of highly shared sequence variants was judged likely to be a technical artifact of the sequencing pipeline.

The cohort consisted of hundreds of healthy bone marrow donors. At the time of sampling, every cohort member was nominally healthy, though immune exposures that went unrecorded were likely present. The donor tested CMV seronegative, placing the donor among the approximately 360 seronegative members of the cohort. A peripheral blood sample was provided by each donor, and peripheral blood mononuclear cells were used for TCR beta sequencing. The Qiagen DNeasy Blood Extraction Kit was used to extract genomic DNA from the blood cell samples. The CDR3 sequence holds 12 residues, the cysteine and phenylalanine included. The DNA shown is the 36-base CDR3, in frame from base 1. Compared with germline, V lacks 6 bases and J lacks 5 bases; bases without a gene match: 2. CDR1 ENHRY and CDR2 SYGVKD are derived from the germline V gene. Libraries came from the immunoSEQ multiplex PCR assay. A mixture of 60 forward primers for TCR Vbeta segments and 13 reverse primers for TCR Jbeta segments was used in the multiplex PCR. The CDR3 region of rearranged TCR beta genes was amplified from genomic DNA by a multiplex PCR assay. The Illumina HiSeq System was used to sequence the amplified TCR beta libraries as 87-base-pair reads. The source study handled its data this way. Across the 500 to 750 repertoires, a later analysis counted 80 million or so unique TCR beta chains, around 11 million of which were shared by at least two donors. Raw reads were error-corrected and collapsed into unique sequences by a nearest-neighbor algorithm in which closely related sequences were merged to remove PCR and sequencing errors. Alignment of CDR3 sequences to IMGT reference sequences was used to assign V, D and J gene segments. Each retained sequence needed at least a six-nucleotide match to both a V gene segment and a J gene segment. A rearrangement counted as productive if the CDR3 had no stop codons and remained in frame with V and J, and every other rearrangement counted as non-productive. CDR3 was defined according to IMGT convention as the region running from the second conserved V-encoded cysteine to the conserved J-encoded phenylalanine. The earlier analysis of about 570 of the donors excluded any sequence lacking an unambiguous match to a single V gene segment. An earlier analysis of about 590 of the donors classified V segments as functional when productive rearrangements were above 56.7% and as segregating when the standard deviation between donors was above 5%. A statistical classification framework was built to diagnose cytomegalovirus status from the catalog of TCR beta chain sequences. In a later analysis, TCR nucleotide sequences were compared against IMGT/GENE-DB human TR gene sequences so that V and J genes could be assigned. Using the TCRdist pipeline, a later analysis assigned CDR3 sequences along with most-parsimonious VDJ recombination scenarios. A later analysis defined each TCR beta chain by its CDR3 amino acid sequence plus V-gene family, and excluded reads lacking a unique V-gene family. To address suspected cross-contamination and a sequencing artifact, a later analysis removed 450 to 700 highly shared, low-generation-probability nucleotide sequences. A later analysis calculated a clonal expansion index for each public chain from normalized within-repertoire ranks of inferred template counts. A later analysis computed generation probabilities with a VDJ recombination model fitted to out-of-frame rearrangements, and checked the results against IGoR. Hypergeometric tests were used in a later analysis to score TCR-TCR, TCR-HLA and TCR-CMV co-occurrence, with a repertoire-size bias correction applied to the TCR pairs. A later analysis estimated false discovery rates by permuting HLA or CMV assignments 20 times. A later analysis grouped co-occurring TCRs with DBSCAN, adding TCRdist sequence similarity when clustering within HLA-allele-positive subsets. Repertoires with fewer than 30,000 or more than 120,000 public chains, plus five repertoires with anomalous nucleotide sharing, were excluded from co-occurrence clustering. Drawn from immuneACCESS, this table holds only the in-frame rearrangements with V and J called that TCRdb kept. Clones are partly lost; checked studies trace under half to an unresolved V gene and leave the rest unexplained. The DNA was the basis for D and trimming; V, J and clone size are from that table. In this sample the table shows 40,000 or so clones, 74% of which occur a single time. Of the sample, about 5.7% falls within the top ten clones.

The sequenced sample was PBMCs. This chain is built from TRBV10-3 and TRBJ2-5; TRBD1 matches 8 bases in the middle. This sequence was found in a man aged 25-40 years in good health and CMV-seronegative. The base sequence is TGTGCCATCAGGGACAGGGACGAGACCCAGTACTTC. This encodes CAIRDRDETQYF.